Listed below are T cell receptor beta chains from one sample, sequenced in a study of shared clonotypes between healthy human individuals. Only in-frame clones appear in the TCRdb table, and some are missing; sequencing was by immunoSEQ multiplex PCR. The repertoire holds about 490,000 clones, 65% to 85% seen once, with roughly 12% in the top ten. Sequencing was carried out using PBMCs. Receptors were obtained from a woman in her 40s in good health. Some clones in this sample may be carry-over from other donors' samples. Each CDR3 is given with its conserved first and last residue. The D gene is left open where the match is weak. Size values are once, few and many counts, or a class for expanded clones, and some rows have none.

v_gene	len	abundance	j_gene	d_gene	CDR3aa	CDR3nt
TRBV6-5	14	.	TRBJ2-7	TRBD1	CASSYGDRGDEQYF	TGTGCCAGCAGTTACGGGGACAGGGGGGACGAGCAGTACTTC
TRBV28	15	.	TRBJ2-1	.	CASSPSGELYNEQFF	TGTGCCAGCAGTCCGTCAGGTGAGCTCTACAATGAGCAGTTCTTC
TRBV2	13	.	TRBJ2-5	.	CASSARSEETQYF	TGTGCCAGCAGTGCTCGGAGCGAGGAGACCCAGTACTTC
TRBV5-4	15	.	TRBJ2-7	.	CASSLGPGTSYEQYF	TGTGCCAGCAGCTTGGGACCAGGGACTTCCTACGAGCAGTACTTC
TRBV5-1	15	.	TRBJ1-2	TRBD1	CASSLGATGDYGYTF	TGCGCCAGCAGCTTAGGGGCCACAGGGGACTATGGCTACACCTTC
TRBV11-2	16	.	TRBJ1-5	TRBD1	CASSPSTGGREQPQHF	TGTGCCAGCAGCCCCTCGACAGGGGGACGGGAACAGCCCCAGCATTTT
TRBV14	12	many	TRBJ2-7	.	CASGRSSYEQYF	TGTGCCAGCGGGAGAAGCTCCTACGAGCAGTACTTC
TRBV4-2	14	.	TRBJ2-1	.	CASSQVTYDNEQFF	TGTGCCAGCAGCCAAGTAACTTACGACAATGAGCAGTTCTTC
TRBV9	14	.	TRBJ2-1	.	CASSVLATYNEQFF	TGTGCCAGCAGCGTATTAGCGACCTACAATGAGCAGTTCTTC
TRBV28	15	.	TRBJ2-1	TRBD2	CASTTLAGGYNEQFF	TGTGCCAGCACTACCCTGGCGGGAGGCTACAATGAGCAGTTCTTC
TRBV11-2	12	.	TRBJ2-7	.	CASSYIPGEQYF	TGTGCCAGCAGCTACATACCGGGCGAGCAGTACTTC
TRBV11-2	13	.	TRBJ2-7	TRBD1	CASSSDRVGEQYF	TGTGCCAGCAGCTCCGACAGGGTGGGGGAGCAGTACTTC
TRBV10-2	12	.	TRBJ2-5	TRBD2	CASRVAGETQYF	TGCGCCAGCAGGGTAGCGGGAGAGACCCAGTACTTC
TRBV7-6	14	.	TRBJ2-1	.	CASSISGSYNEQFF	TGTGCCAGCAGCATTAGCGGATCCTACAATGAGCAGTTCTTC
TRBV5-1	16	.	TRBJ2-2	TRBD2	CASSLWGRANTGELFF	TGCGCCAGCAGCTTGTGGGGGAGGGCCAACACCGGGGAGCTGTTTTTT
TRBV11-2	14	.	TRBJ2-1	TRBD1	CASSSGTGIDEQFF	TGTGCCAGCAGCTCCGGGACAGGGATCGATGAGCAGTTCTTC
TRBV11-3	12	.	TRBJ2-7	.	CASSRKAYEQYF	TGTGCCAGCAGCAGGAAAGCCTACGAGCAGTACTTC
TRBV7-9	14	few	TRBJ1-5	.	CASSLAGGGQPQHF	TGTGCCAGCAGCTTAGCCGGGGGGGGTCAGCCCCAGCATTTT
TRBV9	15	.	TRBJ2-5	TRBD2	CASSPGTSLQETQYF	TGTGCCAGCAGCCCTGGGACTAGTCTCCAGGAGACCCAGTACTTC